This T cell receptor beta chain was retrieved from a study of T cell clusters in autoimmune cytopenias (dated by TCRdb to about 2019). About the full investigation: Healthy donor controls had a mean age of approximately 56 years and a median age of about 62 years, with about 50% of the 43 female. A median TRB sequencing depth of 50,000 or so reads per sample was reached, and a median of 2,350 distinct TRB clonotypes per sample was obtained. TRB and IGH repertoires from peripheral blood were sequenced in autoimmune cytopenia patients at active disease and during treatment follow-up, with healthy, CLL and autoimmune hepatitis controls included alongside. The goal of the study was to find out whether patients with autoimmune cytopenia have a disease-specific immune repertoire signature that could be used as a blood-based biomarker. For primary cytopenia, the controls were fewer than 30 age-matched healthy donors, and for secondary cytopenia, the controls were about 13 age-matched CLL patients. The comparison group for autoimmune hepatitis repertoires was about 25 healthy donors matched for age and sex. Overall study results and their limits: The T cell clusters were defined only in silico, and the functional role of the clusters was left to be validated experimentally. Healthy donors showed approximately 3-fold more exclusive TRB clusters than active autoimmune hepatitis patients, consistent with an autoimmunity-wide signature. The TRB repertoire shifts, including less even repertoires in secondary cytopenia and CLL, mostly reflected lymphoma bias and not autoimmunity. In the comparison of secondary cytopenia with CLL, no cluster-lack signature showed up, apparently because the dominant lymphoma-associated repertoire masked the signature. GLIPH results suggested that primary autoimmune cytopenia patients were missing physiological T cell clusters, with about 53 clusters found only in healthy donors compared with fewer than 20 found only in patients.

TRB amplification used 200 to 250 ng of peripheral blood genomic DNA, some 38,000 genome equivalents, per sample. TRB rearrangements were amplified by multiplex PCR following a touch-down protocol, with the TRB-A and TRB-B primer pools mixed in one tube. Two consecutive PCR reactions with Phusion HS II polymerase added Illumina adapters and sample indices to the amplicons. The amplicons were purified from gel with the NucleoSpin Gel and PCR Clean-up kit, after which the amplicons were quantified by Qubit and checked for quality on an Agilent 2100 Bioanalyzer. Sequencing of the libraries was done on an Illumina MiSeq with paired-end, single-indexed, 600-cycle runs. The authors processed their data as follows. Alignment and assembly of TRB reads were performed with MiXCR version 2.1.12 and the default MiXCR reference library. A clone was defined by each unique CDR3 nucleotide sequence, and analysis was restricted to productive sequences with at least two reads. Alpha-parameterized diversity profiles (alpha 0 to 5), including the Shannon (alpha 1) and Simpson (alpha 2) indices, were computed with an R script to assess repertoire diversity. The tcR package was used to compute combinatorial TRB VJ usage, which was then compared between cohorts by principal component analysis with ade4. GLIPH clustering of TCRbeta CDR3s was carried out on cohort pairs matched by age and read depth, and cluster frequencies were compared by Wilcoxon test. TCRdb reprocessed the sequencing reads and holds a single record per CDR3 protein sequence, with no DNA. Here the V and J calls rest on TCRdb's processing, not on the authors' analysis. This sample's clone table shows a few thousand distinct CDR3 sequences. The leading ten clones occupy around 14% of the sample.

Remarks on this clonotype: It has no known antigen specificity.

Another study also made use of these data, one on T cell repertoires in aging, cancer and after chemotherapy. The other study reports the following: Six donor age groups were covered, ranging from 30 or younger up to 70 or older, and each group contained at least three individuals. Healthy donor control TCR repertoires were recorded over several months to years and showed clear clonal overlap across re-sampling. Some 9 million TCR reads were contained in the full dataset. Compared with age-matched healthy donors, untreated patients with hematological or solid cancers had significantly lower TCR diversity and higher clonality in blood. Declining TCR diversity with age in healthy donors was mainly explained by loss of richness; in cancer patients, loss of evenness also contributed. An increase in median generation probability over the chemotherapy interval was observed in both cancer cohorts, suggesting that the repertoire was reconstituted through rebound thymic output. It was noted by the authors that conclusions about immunological memory after chemotherapy cannot be drawn from the repertoire data. To look at immunoaging and at how T cells reconstitute after chemotherapy, the study profiled TCR beta repertoires in peripheral blood from both healthy donors and cancer patients. A cohort of roughly 220 cancer patients (94 with hematological and approximately 120 with solid cancers) was assembled, and 95 to 100 healthy donors were included as a reference group. MiXCR versions 2.12 and 3.0.5 were used to process the TRB sequences. Shannon diversity, evenness, clonality (one minus evenness), and alpha-parameterized diversity profiles from alpha 0 to 5 were included as repertoire metrics. Generation probabilities of clones in paired pre- and post-chemotherapy samples were computed with the IGoR algorithm.

This TCR was recovered from a human donor in good health. Sequenced material: peripheral blood.

For the CDR3, the sequence is CASTTPQTAENTEAFF. This chain joins TRBV19 to TRBJ1-1. CDR3 length: 16 amino acids, cysteine to phenylalanine. The DNA sequence is not available. CDR1 and CDR2, looked up from the germline V gene (reference sequence), are LNHDA and SQIVND. With the rest looked up from the reference TRBV19 and TRBJ1-1 genes rather than sequenced, the full variable domain is DGGITQSPKYLFRKEGQNVTLSCEQNLNHDAMYWYRQDPGQGLRLIYYSQIVNDFQKGDIAEGYSVSREKKESFPLTVTSAQKNPTAFYLCASTTPQTAENTEAFFGQGTRLTVV.